This T cell receptor beta chain was retrieved from a study of read filtering for tumor transcriptome and immune sequencing. Across the study: Mean patient age was 65.9 years, range roughly 40 to 80; some 17 male, some 14 female.

Sampling of bone marrow took place during active disease in every patient. The library was built from about 400 ng RNA with molecular barcoded adaptors for alpha/delta and beta/gamma chains. TCRdb used MiXCR to reprocess the reads, holding one entry per CDR3 protein. The sample consists of approximately 41,000 distinct CDR3 sequences, 13% of them appearing once. Study-level points and caveats: In IR-seq, single-read clonotypes were 65% to 90% of clonotypes but approximately 3.5% of reads. Sorted CD138-negative bone marrow cells were not purified T cells.

There are 12 residues in the CDR3. CDR1 is SQVTM, CDR2 ANQGSEA, per germline. With 6 bases clipped from V and 5 bases from J, the junction kept 5 bases outside the gene matches. This clonotype was detected many times. The antigen remains undetermined. The clonotype comes from a donor over 35 with multiple myeloma. Sequenced material: a population of CD138-negative cells sorted from bone marrow. The rearrangement joins TRBV29-1 to TRBJ2-7; 9 positions match TRBD1. The CDR3 protein is CSVRQGGNEQYF. The CDR3 DNA is TGCAGCGTCCGACAGGGGGGGAACGAGCAGTACTTC.